A single sample gave rise to the 23 T cell receptor beta chains below, sequenced in a study of T cells in Graves' hyperthyroidism and ophthalmopathy. RNA transcripts provided the source from which TCR beta CDR3 regions were amplified. The TCR CDR3 was amplified in a first-round RT-PCR using the HTBI primer set. TCRdb processed the multiplex PCR reads anew with MiXCR; each CDR3 protein has one entry. Of almost 600,000 distinct CDR3 sequences in the sample, 35% to 55% were seen once. Sequenced sample: peripheral blood or thyroid tissue (not recorded which). These receptor sequences come from a woman aged 18-29 years with Graves' hyperthyroidism.

This rearrangement joins TRBV29-1 to TRBJ2-7; the match to TRBD2 covers 8 bases. With V trimmed by 4 bases and J by 4 bases, 9 bases remained unmatched. This CDR3 has 14 residues. Germline V CDR1 and CDR2: SQVTM, ANQGSEA. Here the CDR3 DNA reads TGCAGCGTTGGAGTCGGGGGACTAGATTACGAGCAGTACTTC. As protein: CSVGVGGLDYEQYF.

The chain uses TRBV20-1 and TRBJ1-6; 11 positions match TRBD1. V was pared by 4 bases and J by 10 bases, with 9 bases of the junction left unmatched. The CDR3 consists of 15 residues. Germline CDR1 is DFQATT and CDR2 is SNEGSKA (reference sequence). The CDR3 DNA reads TGCAGTGCTACCCCCGAGAGGACAGGGGGCTCACCCCTCCACTTT. Protein: CSATPERTGGSPLHF.

Turning to this clonotype: A junction boundary mismatches the germline segment, possibly from a read error. The chain couples TRBV7-2 to TRBJ2-5, with D possibly being TRBD1 or TRBD2 (5 bases each). Germline assignment: CDR1 SGHTA and CDR2 FQGNSA. The CDR3 runs to 13 residues. The CDR3 DNA reads TGTGCCAGCAGCCCCAGGGACCAAGAGGCCCAGTACTTC. Protein product: CASSPRDQEAQYF.

The rearrangement links TRBV7-9 to TRBJ1-4; D is undetermined. The V gene's germline CDR1 is SEHNR and CDR2 FQNEAQ (reference sequence). The length of the CDR3 is 14 residues. V was trimmed by 0 bases and J by 6 bases, leaving 8 bases between them. The CDR3 sequence: CASSLAWADEKLFF. CDR3 nucleotides: TGTGCCAGCAGCTTAGCGTGGGCAGATGAAAAACTGTTTTTT.

This clonotype was seen only once. V gene TRBV7-8 combines with J gene TRBJ2-7; 9 bases are shared with TRBD2. CDR1 and CDR2 (germline): SGHVS, FQNEAQ. The CDR3 consists of 15 residues. Losses at the gene ends were 3 bases for V and 7 bases for J; bases not matched to a gene: 10. CDR3 sequence reads: CASSLISAGGSEQYF. The DNA for the CDR3 is TGTGCCAGCAGCTTGATATCAGCGGGAGGCAGTGAGCAGTACTTC. Filled out from reference TRBV7-8 and TRBJ2-7, the complete variable domain reads GAGVSQSPRYKVAKRGQDVALRCDPISGHVSLFWYQQALGQGPEFLTYFQNEAQLDKSGLPSDRFFAERPEGSVSTLKIQRTQQEDSAVYLCASSLISAGGSEQYFGPGTRLTVT.

At least ten counts were recorded for this clonotype. CDR3 residues: CASIPDVSYGYTF. In DNA, the CDR3 is TGTGCCAGCATCCCAGACGTATCCTATGGCTACACCTTC. The chain couples TRBV5-8 to TRBJ1-2; D is unclear. V lost 6 bases to trimming and J lost 4 bases, with 13 bases between them. Looked up from germline, CDR1 is SGHTS and CDR2 is YDEGEE. The CDR3 runs to 13 residues.

This chain's CDR3 is CASSQGVQGPTYEQYF. The CDR3 DNA sequence: TGCGCCAGCAGCCAAGGCGTTCAGGGGCCGACCTACGAGCAGTACTTC. The V and J genes are TRBV4-1 and TRBJ2-7, with D possibly TRBD1 on 6 matching bases. The CDR3 consists of 16 residues. The germline V gene has CDR1 MGHRA and CDR2 YSYEKL. V dropped 1 base and J dropped 2 bases, with 15 bases sitting between them.

Turning to this clonotype: No conserved phenylalanine or tryptophan ends this CDR3, so it is likely a read error. V and J are TRBV2 and TRBJ1-4; D possibly corresponds to TRBD1 (6 bases). Germline V CDR1 and CDR2: SNHLY, FYNNEI. The V and J ends lost 6 bases and 8 bases respectively, with 19 bases between them. There are 15 residues in the CDR3. CDR3 amino acids: CASREGWGHGEKLFV. CDR3 nucleotide sequence: TGTGCCAGCAGAGAGGGGTGGGGGCATGGAGAAAAACTGTTTGTT.

This clonotype was recorded at least ten times. The chain carries TRBV18 and TRBJ1-1; 7 bases align to TRBD1. V gave up 3 bases and J gave up 0 bases; unmatched junction bases: 7. The CDR3 spans 16 residues. Germline V gene lookup returns CDR1 KGHSH and CDR2 LQKENI. The CDR3 sequence: CASSPGDSLMNTEAFF. DNA for the CDR3: TGTGCCAGCTCACCGGGGGACAGCCTAATGAACACTGAAGCTTTCTTT.

The chain uses TRBV7-9 and TRBJ1-3; tentative D call: TRBD1 (5 bases). In germline, CDR1 is SEHNR, CDR2 FQNEAQ (reference sequence). The CDR3 extends over 13 amino acids. V was cut by 4 bases and J by 2 bases, with 6 bases left in between. The CDR3 protein is CASSWGTGNTIYF. The CDR3 coding sequence is TGTGCCAGCAGCTGGGGGACTGGAAACACCATATATTTT.

The rearrangement uses TRBV29-1 and TRBJ1-2; 7 bases align to TRBD1. CDR3 length: 11 residues. Germline V CDR1 and CDR2: SQVTM, ANQGSEA. The V and J ends lost 6 bases and 8 bases, in that order; junction bases with no gene match: 6. In nucleotides, the CDR3 is TGCAGCGTCAGTGAGACAGGGGGCTACACCTTC. Its protein is CSVSETGGYTF.

V and J are TRBV20-1 and TRBJ1-5; 7 bases map to TRBD1. Looked up from germline, CDR1 is DFQATT and CDR2 is SNEGSKA (reference sequence). The CDR3 has 11 amino acids. The CDR3 sequence is CSVPGGAAQHF. CDR3 sequence (DNA): TGCAGCGTTCCAGGGGGGGCAGCCCAGCATTTT.

The chain has TRBV20-1 and TRBJ2-7; D unclear. The CDR3 is made up of 12 amino acids. The germline gives CDR1 DFQATT, CDR2 SNEGSKA (reference sequence). Trimming cost V 0 bases and J 8 bases, with 11 bases left between them. The DNA for the CDR3 is TGCAGTGCTAGAGAAGGTCAGCCCCAGCAGTACTTC. It codes for CSAREGQPQQYF.

In this sample, this clonotype turned up many times. This chain links TRBV7-9 with TRBJ1-2, with 9 bases that match TRBD1. The CDR3 is 15 residues long. CDR1 and CDR2 (germline): SEHNR, FQNEAQ (reference sequence). V shed 5 bases, J shed 8 bases, and the junction held 12 bases outside the gene matches. The CDR3 loop is CASSPRDRDPKGYTF. The CDR3 DNA is TGTGCCAGCAGCCCTCGGGACAGGGATCCGAAAGGCTACACCTTC.

This chain connects TRBV5-1 to TRBJ2-7; a weak D match, TRBD1 (5 bases). The V gene's germline CDR1 is SGHRS and CDR2 YFSETQ. V lost 0 bases, J lost 0 bases, and 19 bases lay in between. The CDR3 contains 18 residues. Here the CDR3 DNA reads TGCGCCAGCAGCTTGGCCTTAAGGACACTAAGAAGCTCCTACGAGCAGTACTTC. Amino acid sequence: CASSLALRTLRSSYEQYF.

There are many counts of this clonotype. The chain joins TRBV6-2 or TRBV6-3 to TRBJ1-2, with unresolved D. The V gene's germline CDR1 is MNHEY and CDR2 SVGEGT. The CDR3 covers 13 residues. Trimming cost V 6 bases and J 3 bases, with 11 bases left between them. The CDR3 loop reads CASRRGSHYGYTF. DNA of the CDR3: TGTGCCAGCAGACGCGGGAGTCACTATGGCTACACCTTC.

This chain joins TRBV24-1 and TRBJ1-1; D perhaps matches TRBD1 (5 bases). Germline values: CDR1 KGHDR, CDR2 SFDVKD. V lost 6 bases and J 6 bases, leaving 13 bases between the germline ends. CDR3 size: 13 residues. The DNA for the CDR3 is TGTGCCACCAGTCTGAGGGGTTCTCCTGAAGCTTTCTTT. It encodes CATSLRGSPEAFF.

Points on this clonotype: This could be a read error, since a much larger clone is one nucleotide away. The chain links TRBV5-1 to TRBJ2-2; 12 positions match TRBD2. Germline V gene sequence: CDR1 SGHRS, CDR2 YFSETQ. This CDR3 is built from 16 residues. V lost 0 bases to trimming and J lost 4 bases; unmatched junction nucleotides: 1. The CDR3 sequence is CASSLELAGGTGELFF. The DNA for the CDR3 is TGCGCCAGCAGCTTGGAACTAGCGGGAGGCACCGGGGAGCTGTTTTTT.

This chain links TRBV24-1 with TRBJ2-1; TRBD1 is a possible D gene (5 bases). Germline V gene sequence: CDR1 KGHDR, CDR2 SFDVKD. The germline V and J ends were trimmed by 0 bases and 10 bases, with 12 bases remaining between them. The CDR3 runs 14 residues. Here the CDR3 DNA reads TGTGCCACCAGTGATTTGAGGCAGGGTGAGGAGCAGTTCTTC. It yields the protein CATSDLRQGEEQFF.

The J gene is TRBJ2-7, the V gene TRBV4-3; the match to TRBD1 covers 9 bases. The germline V gene has CDR1 LGHNA and CDR2 YSLEER. After removal of 2 bases from V and 3 bases from J, the junction contained 5 bases not matched to a gene. CDR3 length: 15 amino acids. CDR3 residues: CASSQTGGAFYEQYF. The CDR3 region has the DNA TGCGCCAGCAGCCAAACAGGGGGCGCATTCTACGAGCAGTACTTC.

This chain connects TRBV6-5 to TRBJ2-5, with 8 bases aligning to TRBD1. This CDR3 is 14 amino acids long. V was pared by 5 bases and J by 1 base, with 3 bases of the junction left unmatched. CDR1 and CDR2 (germline): MNHEY, SVGAGI. CDR3 in amino acids: CASSVQGVQETQYF. The CDR3, as DNA: TGTGCCAGCAGTGTACAGGGGGTCCAAGAGACCCAGTACTTC.

This clonotype was counted many times. The gene calls are TRBV25-1 and TRBJ1-1; possible D gene TRBD1, 5 bases. Germline V lookup: CDR1 MGHDK, CDR2 SYGVNS. Trimming left V 4 bases short and J 3 bases short, with 9 bases between. The length of the CDR3 is 13 residues. CDR3 DNA: TGTGCCAGCAGTGTCGACAGTTACACTGAAGCTTTCTTT. It encodes CASSVDSYTEAFF.

The table lists this clonotype with many counts. V usage is TRBV11-2 and J usage is TRBJ1-4, with 7 nucleotides matching TRBD1. CDR1 SGHAT and CDR2 FQNNGV come from the germline V gene. V was pared by 2 bases and J by 3 bases, with 3 bases of the junction left unmatched. The CDR3 sequence is 15 residues long. CDR3 residues: CASSLRDRPNEKLFF. The CDR3, as DNA: TGTGCCAGCAGCTTAAGGGACAGACCTAATGAAAAACTGTTTTTT. Full variable domain (remainder filled in from reference TRBV11-2 and TRBJ1-4): EAGVAQSPRYKIIEKRQSVAFWCNPISGHATLYWYQQILGQGPKLLIQFQNNGVVDDSQLPKDRFSAERLKGVDSTLKIQPAKLEDSAVYLCASSLRDRPNEKLFFGSGTQLSVL.